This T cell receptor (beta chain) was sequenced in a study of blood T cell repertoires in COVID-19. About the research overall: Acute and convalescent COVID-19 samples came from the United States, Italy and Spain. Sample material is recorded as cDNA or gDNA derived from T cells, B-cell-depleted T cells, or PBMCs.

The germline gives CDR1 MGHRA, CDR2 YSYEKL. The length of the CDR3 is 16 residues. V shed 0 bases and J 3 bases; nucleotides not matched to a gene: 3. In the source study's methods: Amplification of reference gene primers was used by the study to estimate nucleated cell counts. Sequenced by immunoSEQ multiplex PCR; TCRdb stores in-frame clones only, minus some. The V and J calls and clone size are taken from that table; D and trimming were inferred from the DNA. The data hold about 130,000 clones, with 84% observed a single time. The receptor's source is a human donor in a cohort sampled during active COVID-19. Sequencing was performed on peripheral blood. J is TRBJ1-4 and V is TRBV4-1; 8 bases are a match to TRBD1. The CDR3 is CASSQDPGQANEKLFF. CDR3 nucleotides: TGCGCCAGCAGCCAAGACCCGGGACAGGCTAATGAAAAACTGTTTTTT.